The clone carrying this T cell receptor (beta chain) turned up a few times. Antigen unknown. Via MiXCR, TCRdb re-called the 5' RACE reads, giving one row per CDR3 protein. Found here are fewer than 550,000 distinct CDR3 sequences, 20% of them singletons; the top ten hold 7.5% to 9.5%. This specimen belongs to a study of T-cell memory formation after mild COVID-19. At the level of the study: TCR clusters were mostly confined to one donor each.

The V end was cut by 6 bases, the J end by 1 base, with 9 bases between. This CDR3 has 13 amino acids. The germline CDR1 and CDR2 sequences are KGHSH and LQKENI. Overall study results and limits: Contracting clones from day 15 to 85 showed balanced CD4/CD8; later expanders favored CD4+. Cross-reactive memory appears to have joined, as suggested by some responding clones showing up in pre-infection memory. Largely, contracting CD4+ clones fell within CM and EM, and contracting CD8+ clones within EMRA.

The sequence was collected from an adult woman who had mild COVID-19 (a few samples of this study predate the infection). Cell type and time point are not known. The chain combines TRBV18 with TRBJ1-1; D not certain. The sequenced sample was PBMCs or a T cell subset sorted from them (not recorded which). This CDR3 is CASSPRENTEAFF. CDR3 sequence (DNA): TGTGCCAGCTCCCCTCGGGAGAACACTGAAGCTTTCTTT.